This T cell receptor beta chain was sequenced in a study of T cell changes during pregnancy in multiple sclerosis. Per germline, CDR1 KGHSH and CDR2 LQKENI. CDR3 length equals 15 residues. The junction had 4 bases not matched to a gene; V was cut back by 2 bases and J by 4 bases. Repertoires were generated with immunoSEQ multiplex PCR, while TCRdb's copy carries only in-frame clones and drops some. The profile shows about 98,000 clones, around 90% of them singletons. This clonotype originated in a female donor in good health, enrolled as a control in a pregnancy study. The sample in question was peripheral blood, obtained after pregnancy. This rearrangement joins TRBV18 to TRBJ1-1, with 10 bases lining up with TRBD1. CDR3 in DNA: TGTGCCAGCTCACCATCGACAGGGGGCTTCACTGAAGCTTTCTTT. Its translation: CASSPSTGGFTEAFF.